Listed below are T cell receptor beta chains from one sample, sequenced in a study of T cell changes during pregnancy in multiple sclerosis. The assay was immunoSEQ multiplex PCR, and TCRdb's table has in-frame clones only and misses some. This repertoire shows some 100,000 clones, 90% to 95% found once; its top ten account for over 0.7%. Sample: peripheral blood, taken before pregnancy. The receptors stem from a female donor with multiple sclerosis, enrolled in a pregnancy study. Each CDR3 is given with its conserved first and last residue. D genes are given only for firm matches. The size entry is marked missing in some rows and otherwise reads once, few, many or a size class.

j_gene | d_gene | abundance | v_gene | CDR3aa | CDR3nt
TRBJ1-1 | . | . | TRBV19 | CASSIGNREAFF | TGTGCCAGTAGTATAGGGAACAGGGAAGCTTTCTTT
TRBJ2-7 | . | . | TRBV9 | CASSPRGGAVYEQYF | TGTGCCAGCAGCCCAAGGGGGGGTGCGGTATACGAGCAGTACTTC
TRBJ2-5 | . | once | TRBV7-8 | CASSFFSGQETQYF | TGTGCCAGCAGCTTTTTTAGCGGACAAGAGACCCAGTACTTC
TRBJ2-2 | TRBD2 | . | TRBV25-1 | CATLLAGPDTGELFF | TGTGCCACCTTACTAGCGGGACCCGACACCGGGGAGCTGTTTTTT
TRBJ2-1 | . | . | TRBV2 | CASSEIRTYNEQFF | TGTGCCAGCAGTGAAATCCGGACTTACAATGAGCAGTTCTTC
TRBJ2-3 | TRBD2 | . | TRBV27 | CASSRALAGSSTDTQYF | TGTGCCAGCAGTCGAGCACTAGCGGGATCGAGTACAGATACGCAGTATTTT
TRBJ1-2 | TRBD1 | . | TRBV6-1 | CASSAGTGNYGYTF | TGTGCCAGCAGTGCTGGGACAGGGAACTATGGCTACACCTTC
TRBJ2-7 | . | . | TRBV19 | CASSMGRIYEQYF | TGTGCCAGTAGTATGGGGCGGATCTACGAGCAGTACTTC
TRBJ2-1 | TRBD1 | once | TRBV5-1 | CASSSAGTGVRGEQFF | TGCGCCAGCAGCTCCGCCGGGACAGGGGTTCGGGGTGAGCAGTTCTTC
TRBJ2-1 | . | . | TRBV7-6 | CASSRSLDNEQFF | TGTGCCAGCAGCCGCAGCCTAGACAATGAGCAGTTCTTC